This is a list of T cell receptor beta chains from one sample in a study of CD8 T cells in ankylosing spondylitis. Each CDR3 protein gets one entry after TCRdb re-called the 5' RACE reads with MiXCR. The data contain over 400,000 distinct CDR3 sequences, 25% to 30% of them seen just once; the ten biggest clones take up roughly 0.8%. The specimen was blood, either unsorted or a sorted T cell fraction (not recorded which). The receptors come from a male donor with ankylosing spondylitis. Each CDR3 is given with its conserved first and last residue. The D gene is left open where the match is weak. Clone size is stated in some rows and not others, as once, few, many or a class when expanded.

clone size,D gene,J gene,V gene,CDR3 protein,CDR3 DNA
once,NA,TRBJ2-1,TRBV19,CASSLIVYNEQFF,TGTGCCAGTAGTTTGATAGTATACAATGAGCAGTTCTTC
NA,TRBD2,TRBJ2-5,TRBV12-3/TRBV12-4,CASTELAGIRETQYF,TGTGCCAGCACCGAGTTAGCGGGGATACGGGAGACCCAGTACTTC
NA,NA,TRBJ2-1,TRBV4-1,CASSHDPPYNEQFF,TGCGCCAGCAGCCACGACCCTCCCTACAATGAGCAGTTCTTC
NA,NA,TRBJ1-1,TRBV7-9,CAVEWQMNTEAFF,TGTGCCGTTGAGTGGCAGATGAACACTGAAGCTTTCTTT
few,NA,TRBJ2-5,TRBV12-3/TRBV12-4,CASSPGTARQETQYF,TGTGCCAGCAGCCCCGGGACTGCCCGGCAAGAGACCCAGTACTTC
many,NA,TRBJ2-1,TRBV6-1,CASTESSYNEQFF,TGTGCCAGCACCGAAAGCTCCTACAATGAGCAGTTCTTC
few,TRBD2,TRBJ2-7,TRBV7-2,CASSLEQAGSYEQYF,TGTGCCAGCAGCTTAGAACAAGCGGGATCCTACGAGCAGTACTTC
few,NA,TRBJ2-7,TRBV29-1,CSVGQGVYEQYF,TGCAGCGTTGGTCAGGGAGTCTACGAGCAGTACTTC
NA,NA,TRBJ2-1,TRBV11-2,CASSPTGWVEQFF,TGTGCCAGCAGCCCGACAGGCTGGGTTGAGCAGTTCTTC
NA,NA,TRBJ1-5,TRBV30,CAWSVGGQGRPQHF,TGTGCCTGGAGTGTAGGGGGGCAAGGAAGGCCCCAGCATTTT
NA,TRBD1,TRBJ2-1,TRBV20-1,CSARVQTGAGEQFF,TGCAGTGCTAGAGTCCAGACAGGGGCAGGTGAGCAGTTCTTC
NA,TRBD2,TRBJ2-7,TRBV10-1,CASRSLGLGDYEQYF,TGCGCCAGCAGGAGCTTAGGACTAGGGGACTACGAGCAGTACTTC
few,NA,TRBJ2-3,TRBV20-1,CSVTPRRRGATDTQYF,TGCAGTGTCACCCCGCGGCGGAGAGGAGCCACAGATACGCAGTATTTT
many,NA,TRBJ1-1,TRBV3-1,CASRDLGQEAFF,TGTGCCAGCAGGGACTTGGGCCAGGAAGCTTTCTTT
few,NA,TRBJ2-1,TRBV11-2,CASILGVSNNEQFF,TGTGCCAGCATCCTAGGGGTTAGCAACAATGAGCAGTTCTTC